Below, 3 T cell receptor beta chains from the same sample are listed, as sequenced in a study of cytomegalovirus exposure and HLA in healthy donors. TCRdb keeps only in-frame clones here, not all; method: immunoSEQ multiplex PCR. The sample carries 100,000 to 150,000 clones, around 95% recorded once. Material for sequencing was PBMCs. Receptors were obtained from a man aged 18 to 29 in good health and CMV-seronegative.

This clone was recorded once. V and J are TRBV5-1 and TRBJ1-1; maybe TRBD1 (5 bases). With 7 bases removed from V and 0 bases from J, the gap between germline ends came to 22 bases. Germline V gives CDR1 SGHRS, CDR2 YFSETQ. CDR3 length: 17 residues. The CDR3 DNA reads as TGCGCCAGCTCAAGTGGGGCAGTAGCGGCCCTGAACACTGAAGCTTTCTTT. Translated: CASSSGAVAALNTEAFF.

The V and J genes are TRBV6-6 and TRBJ1-5; 7 nucleotides agree with TRBD1. J gave up 7 bases and V 6 bases, and 12 bases lay outside the gene matches. The CDR3 runs to 15 residues. Germline CDR1 and CDR2: MNHNY and SVGAGI (reference sequence). This CDR3 is CASRTGELVSQPQHF. CDR3 DNA sequence: TGTGCCAGCAGAACAGGGGAATTGGTTTCCCAGCCCCAGCATTTT.

This chain uses TRBV7-2 with TRBJ1-1, with a weak D call TRBD1 (6 bases). V gave up 3 bases and J gave up 1 base, with 9 bases separating them. The CDR3 covers 14 residues. Germline CDR1 is SGHTA and CDR2 is FQGNSA. The CDR3 reads CASSFLQGNTEAFF. CDR3 nucleotides: TGTGCCAGCAGCTTTCTACAGGGGAACACTGAAGCTTTCTTT.